The following is a T cell receptor (beta chain) sequence with its context. Its antigen is as yet unknown. The data are from a study of cytomegalovirus exposure and HLA in healthy donors. Across the study: There were 350 to 400 genotyped donors. Of these, roughly 86% fell in the genetic ancestry cluster associated with self-reported Caucasian donors. The study's findings and limits: In most subjects, TCR beta sequences reportedly gave accurate predictions of HLA-A and HLA-B alleles.

This PCR relied on a set of 60 Vbeta primers and 13 Jbeta primers. Using immunoSEQ multiplex PCR, the repertoire was profiled, and TCRdb retains in-frame clones only, with some absent. Of about 150,000 clones in the sample, approximately 80% were seen once. The V and J ends lost 0 bases and 7 bases, in that order; junction bases with no gene match: 8. The germline gives CDR1 SGDLS, CDR2 YYNGEE. This CDR3 region has 16 residues. The clonotype originates from a boy aged 2 to 10 in good health and CMV-seronegative. J is TRBJ2-1 and V is TRBV9; 9 bases align to TRBD2. Sample: PBMCs. The CDR3 protein is CASSVGLAGVENEQFF. The CDR3 nucleotides are TGTGCCAGCAGCGTAGGATTAGCGGGAGTGGAAAATGAGCAGTTCTTC.